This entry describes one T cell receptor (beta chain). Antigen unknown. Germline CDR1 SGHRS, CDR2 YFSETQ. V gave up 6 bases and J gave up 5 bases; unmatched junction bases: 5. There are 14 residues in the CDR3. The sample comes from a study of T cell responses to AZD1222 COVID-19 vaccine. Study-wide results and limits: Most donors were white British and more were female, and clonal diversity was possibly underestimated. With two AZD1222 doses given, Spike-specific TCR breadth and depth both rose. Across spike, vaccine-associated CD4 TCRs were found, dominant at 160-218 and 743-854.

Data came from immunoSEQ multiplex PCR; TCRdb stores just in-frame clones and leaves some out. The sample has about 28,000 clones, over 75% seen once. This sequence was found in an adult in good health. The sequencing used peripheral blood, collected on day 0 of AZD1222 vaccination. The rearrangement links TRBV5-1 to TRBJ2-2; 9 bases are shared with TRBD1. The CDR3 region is CASTTGGRTGELFF. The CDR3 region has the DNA TGCGCCAGCACCACAGGGGGCAGGACCGGGGAGCTGTTTTTT.